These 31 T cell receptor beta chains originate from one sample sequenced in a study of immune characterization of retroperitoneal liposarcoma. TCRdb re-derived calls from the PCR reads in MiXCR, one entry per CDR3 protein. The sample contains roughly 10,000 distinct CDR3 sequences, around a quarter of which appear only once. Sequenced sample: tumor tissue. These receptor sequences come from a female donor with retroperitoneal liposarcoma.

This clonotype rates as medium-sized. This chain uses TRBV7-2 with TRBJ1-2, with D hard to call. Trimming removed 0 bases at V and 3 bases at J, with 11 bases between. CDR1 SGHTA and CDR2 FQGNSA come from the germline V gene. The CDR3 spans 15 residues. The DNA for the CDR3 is TGTGCCAGCAGCTTAGCGCGGGCAGCCCACTATGGCTACACCTTC. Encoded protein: CASSLARAAHYGYTF.

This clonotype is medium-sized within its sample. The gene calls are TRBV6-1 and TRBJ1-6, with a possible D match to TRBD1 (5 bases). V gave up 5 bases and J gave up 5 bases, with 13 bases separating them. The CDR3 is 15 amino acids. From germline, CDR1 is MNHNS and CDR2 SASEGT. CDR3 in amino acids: CASSLDAGDNSPLHF. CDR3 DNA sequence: TGTGCCAGCAGTCTAGACGCGGGGGATAATTCACCCCTCCACTTT.

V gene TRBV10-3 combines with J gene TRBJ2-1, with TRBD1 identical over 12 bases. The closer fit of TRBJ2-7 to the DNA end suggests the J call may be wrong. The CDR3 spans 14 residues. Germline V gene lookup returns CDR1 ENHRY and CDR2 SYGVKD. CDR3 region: CAITRGQGADEQYF. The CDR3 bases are TGTGCCATCACGCGGGGACAGGGGGCCGATGAGCAGTACTTC.

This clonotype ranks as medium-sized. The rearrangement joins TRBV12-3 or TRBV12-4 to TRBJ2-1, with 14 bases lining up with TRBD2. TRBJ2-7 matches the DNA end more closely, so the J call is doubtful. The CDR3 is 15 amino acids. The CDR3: CASSLGTSGSGEQYF. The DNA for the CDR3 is TGTGCCAGCAGTCTAGGGACTAGCGGGAGCGGTGAGCAGTACTTC.

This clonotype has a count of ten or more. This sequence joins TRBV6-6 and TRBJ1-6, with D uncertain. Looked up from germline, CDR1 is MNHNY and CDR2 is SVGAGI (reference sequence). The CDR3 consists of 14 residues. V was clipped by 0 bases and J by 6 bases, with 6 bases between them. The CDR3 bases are TGTGCCAGCAGTTACTCTCAGCTTAATTCACCCCTCCACTTT. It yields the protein CASSYSQLNSPLHF.

The CDR3 reads CASSEGQGEVDTQYF. The CDR3 coding sequence is TGCGCCAGCAGTGAGGGCCAGGGGGAGGTAGATACGCAGTATTTT. This chain joins TRBV10-1 and TRBJ2-3, with D possibly matching TRBD1 (7 bases). The ends were cut back, 2 bases at V and 5 bases at J, with 14 bases in the middle. Looked up from germline, CDR1 is WNHNN and CDR2 is SYGVQD (reference sequence). This CDR3 is built from 15 residues.

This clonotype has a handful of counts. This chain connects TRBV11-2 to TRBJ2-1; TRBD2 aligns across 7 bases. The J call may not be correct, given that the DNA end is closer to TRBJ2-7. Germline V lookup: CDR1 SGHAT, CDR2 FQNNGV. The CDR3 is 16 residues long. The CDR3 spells CASSLVSGGGTYEQYF. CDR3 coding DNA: TGTGCCAGCAGCTTAGTATCGGGGGGAGGGACCTACGAGCAGTACTTC.

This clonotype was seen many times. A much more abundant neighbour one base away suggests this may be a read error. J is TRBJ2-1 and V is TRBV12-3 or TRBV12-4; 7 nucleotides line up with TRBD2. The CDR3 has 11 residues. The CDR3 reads CASSFGTTPYF. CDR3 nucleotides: TGTGCCAGCAGTTTCGGGACTACCCCCTACTTC.

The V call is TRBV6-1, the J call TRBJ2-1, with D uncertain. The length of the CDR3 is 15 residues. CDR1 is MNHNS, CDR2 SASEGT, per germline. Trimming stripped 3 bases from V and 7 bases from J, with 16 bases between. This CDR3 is CASSEWTQSWNEQFF. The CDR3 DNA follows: TGTGCCAGCAGTGAGTGGACCCAATCATGGAATGAGCAGTTCTTC.

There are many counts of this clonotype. Here the CDR3 reads CASSLNGADTQYF. The DNA of the CDR3 is TGTGCCAGCAGCTTAAACGGGGCAGATACGCAGTATTTT. The gene calls are TRBV7-3 and TRBJ2-3; D might be TRBD2 (5 bases). The CDR3 consists of 13 residues. Trimming pared 1 base from V and 4 bases from J, leaving 6 bases between. The germline V gene has CDR1 SGHTA and CDR2 FQGTGA.

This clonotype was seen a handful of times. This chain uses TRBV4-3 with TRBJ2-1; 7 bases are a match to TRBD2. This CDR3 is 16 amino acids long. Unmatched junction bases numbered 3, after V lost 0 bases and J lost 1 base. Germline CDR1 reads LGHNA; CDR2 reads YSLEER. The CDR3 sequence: CASSQDLAVSYNEQFF. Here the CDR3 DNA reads TGCGCCAGCAGCCAAGATCTAGCGGTTTCCTACAATGAGCAGTTCTTC.

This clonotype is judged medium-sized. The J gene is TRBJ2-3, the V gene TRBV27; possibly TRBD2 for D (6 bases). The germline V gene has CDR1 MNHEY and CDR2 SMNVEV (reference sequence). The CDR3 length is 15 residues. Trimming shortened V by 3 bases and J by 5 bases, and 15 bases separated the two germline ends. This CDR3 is CASSFGGWGGDTQYF. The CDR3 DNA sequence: TGTGCCAGCAGTTTCGGGGGATGGGGCGGAGATACGCAGTATTTT.

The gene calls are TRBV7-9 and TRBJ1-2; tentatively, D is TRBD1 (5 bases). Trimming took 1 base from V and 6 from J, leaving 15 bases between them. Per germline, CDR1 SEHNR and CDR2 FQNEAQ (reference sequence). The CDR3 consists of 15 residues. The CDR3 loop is CASSLGGGQGHGYTF. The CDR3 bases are TGTGCCAGCAGCTTAGGAGGAGGACAAGGACATGGCTACACCTTC.

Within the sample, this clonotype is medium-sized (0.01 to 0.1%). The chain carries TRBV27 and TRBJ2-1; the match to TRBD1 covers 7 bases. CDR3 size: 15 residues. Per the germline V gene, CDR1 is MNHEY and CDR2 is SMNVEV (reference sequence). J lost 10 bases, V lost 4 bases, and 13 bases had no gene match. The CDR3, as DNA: TGTGCCAGCAGTTACTCAGGGGGTCCCAACTACGAGCAGTTCTTC. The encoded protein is CASSYSGGPNYEQFF.

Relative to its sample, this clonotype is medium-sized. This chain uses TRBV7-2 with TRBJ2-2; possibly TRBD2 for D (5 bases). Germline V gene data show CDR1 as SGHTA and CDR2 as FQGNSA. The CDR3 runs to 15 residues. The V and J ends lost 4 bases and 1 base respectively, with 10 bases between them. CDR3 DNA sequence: TGTGCCAGCAGCTCCGAGGGTGGGAACACCGGGGAGCTGTTTTTT. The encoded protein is CASSSEGGNTGELFF.

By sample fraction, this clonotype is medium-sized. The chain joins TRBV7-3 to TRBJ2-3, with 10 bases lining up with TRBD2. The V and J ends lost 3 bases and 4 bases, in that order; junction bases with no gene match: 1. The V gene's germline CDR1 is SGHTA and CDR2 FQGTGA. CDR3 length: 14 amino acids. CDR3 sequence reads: CASSFGLAADTQYF. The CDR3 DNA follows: TGTGCCAGCAGCTTTGGACTAGCGGCAGATACGCAGTATTTT. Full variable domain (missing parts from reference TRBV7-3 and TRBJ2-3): GAGVSQTPSNKVTEKGKYVELRCDPISGHTALYWYRQSLGQGPEFLIYFQGTGAADDSGLPNDRFFAVRPEGSVSTLKIQRTERGDSAVYLCASSFGLAADTQYFGPGTRLTVL.

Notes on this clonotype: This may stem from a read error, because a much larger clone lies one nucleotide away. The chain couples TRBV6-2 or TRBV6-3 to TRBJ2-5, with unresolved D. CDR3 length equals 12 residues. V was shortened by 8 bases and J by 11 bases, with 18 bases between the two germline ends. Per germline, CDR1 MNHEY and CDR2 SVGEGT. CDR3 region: CASESPYNEQYF. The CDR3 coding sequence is TGTGCCAGCGAAAGTCCCTACAATGAGCAGTACTTC.

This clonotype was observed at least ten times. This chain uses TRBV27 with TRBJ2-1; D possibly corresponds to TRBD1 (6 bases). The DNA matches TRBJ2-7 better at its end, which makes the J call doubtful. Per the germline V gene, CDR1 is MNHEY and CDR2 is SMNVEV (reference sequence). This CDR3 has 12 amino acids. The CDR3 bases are TGTGCCAGCAGTCCGCCCAGGGGCGAGCAGTACTTC. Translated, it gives CASSPPRGEQYF.

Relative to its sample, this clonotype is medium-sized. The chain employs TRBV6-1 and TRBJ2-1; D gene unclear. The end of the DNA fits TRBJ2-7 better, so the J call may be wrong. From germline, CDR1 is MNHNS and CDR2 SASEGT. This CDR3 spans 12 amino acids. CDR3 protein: CASSLVGNEQYF. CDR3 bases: TGTGCCAGCAGTCTCGTGGGCAATGAGCAGTACTTC.

CDR3 sequence reads: CASSASVSEQYF. The CDR3 DNA is TGTGCCAGCAGCGCCTCGGTGAGCGAGCAGTACTTC. The gene calls are TRBV11-2 and TRBJ2-4; the D is unclear. The J call may be mistaken, given a closer DNA end match to TRBJ2-7. Germline values: CDR1 SGHAT, CDR2 FQNNGV. The length of the CDR3 is 12 residues.

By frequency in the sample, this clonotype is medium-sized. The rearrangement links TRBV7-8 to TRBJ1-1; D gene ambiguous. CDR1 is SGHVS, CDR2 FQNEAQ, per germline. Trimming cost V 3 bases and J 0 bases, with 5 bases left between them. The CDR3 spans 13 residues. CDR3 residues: CASSFFLNTEAFF. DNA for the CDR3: TGTGCCAGCAGCTTTTTCTTGAACACTGAAGCTTTCTTT.

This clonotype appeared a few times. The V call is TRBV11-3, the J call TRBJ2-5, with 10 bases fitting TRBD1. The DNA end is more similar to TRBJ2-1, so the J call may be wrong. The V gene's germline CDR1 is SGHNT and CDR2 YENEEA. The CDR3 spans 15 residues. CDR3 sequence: CASSPGQGRRETQFF. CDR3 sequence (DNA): TGTGCCAGCAGCCCGGGACAGGGGCGGAGAGAGACCCAGTTCTTC.

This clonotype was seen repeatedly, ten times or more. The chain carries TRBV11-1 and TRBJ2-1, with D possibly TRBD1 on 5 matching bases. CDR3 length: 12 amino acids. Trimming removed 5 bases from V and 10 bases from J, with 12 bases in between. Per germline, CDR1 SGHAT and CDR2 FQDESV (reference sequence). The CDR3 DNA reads TGTGCCAGCAGCCAAGGGGTTTTCGAGCAGTTCTTC. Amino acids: CASSQGVFEQFF.

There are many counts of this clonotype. This CDR3 reads CASTLYSGRGEQFF. The CDR3 DNA sequence: TGTGCCAGCACCTTGTATTCAGGGAGAGGAGAGCAGTTCTTC. The rearrangement uses TRBV6-1 and TRBJ2-1; D tentatively fits TRBD1 or TRBD2 (5 bases each). The germline CDR1 and CDR2 sequences are MNHNS and SASEGT. V dropped 7 bases and J dropped 10 bases, with 20 bases sitting between them. The CDR3 sequence is 14 residues long.

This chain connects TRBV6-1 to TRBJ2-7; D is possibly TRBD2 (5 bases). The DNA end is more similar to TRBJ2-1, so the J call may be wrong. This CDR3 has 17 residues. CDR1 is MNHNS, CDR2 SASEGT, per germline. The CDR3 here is CASSEVAGERDFNEQFF. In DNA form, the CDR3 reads TGTGCCAGCAGTGAAGTGGCCGGGGAGAGAGATTTCAATGAGCAGTTCTTC.

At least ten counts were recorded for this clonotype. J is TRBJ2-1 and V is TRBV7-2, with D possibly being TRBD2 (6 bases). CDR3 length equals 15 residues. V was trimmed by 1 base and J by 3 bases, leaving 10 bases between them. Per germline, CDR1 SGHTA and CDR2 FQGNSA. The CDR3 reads CASSLDSGVYNEQFF. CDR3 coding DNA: TGTGCCAGCAGCTTAGATTCGGGGGTCTACAATGAGCAGTTCTTC.

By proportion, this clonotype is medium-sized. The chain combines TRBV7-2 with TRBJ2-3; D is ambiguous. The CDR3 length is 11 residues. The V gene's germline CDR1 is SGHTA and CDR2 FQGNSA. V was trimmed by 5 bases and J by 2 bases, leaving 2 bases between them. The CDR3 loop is CASSNTDTQYF. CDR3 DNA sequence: TGTGCCAGCAGCAACACAGATACGCAGTATTTT.

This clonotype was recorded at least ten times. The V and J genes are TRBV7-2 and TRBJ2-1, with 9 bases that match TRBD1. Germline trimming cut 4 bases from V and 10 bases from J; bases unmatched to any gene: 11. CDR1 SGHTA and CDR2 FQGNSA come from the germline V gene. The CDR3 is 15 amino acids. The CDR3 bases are TGTGCCAGCAGCTCTCCCGGGACAGGGTCAGGCGAGCAGTTCTTC. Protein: CASSSPGTGSGEQFF. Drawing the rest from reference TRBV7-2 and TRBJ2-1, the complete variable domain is GAGVSQSPSNKVTEKGKDVELRCDPISGHTALYWYRQSLGQGLEFLIYFQGNSAPDKSGLPSDRFSAERTGGSVSTLTIQRTQQEDSAVYLCASSSPGTGSGEQFFGPGTRLTVL.

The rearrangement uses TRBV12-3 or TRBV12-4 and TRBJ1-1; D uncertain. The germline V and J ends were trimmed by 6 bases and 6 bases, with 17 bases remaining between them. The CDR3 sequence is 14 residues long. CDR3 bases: TGTGCCAGCAGCCCCACTTACGTTTCGGCTGAAGCTTTCTTT. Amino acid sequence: CASSPTYVSAEAFF.

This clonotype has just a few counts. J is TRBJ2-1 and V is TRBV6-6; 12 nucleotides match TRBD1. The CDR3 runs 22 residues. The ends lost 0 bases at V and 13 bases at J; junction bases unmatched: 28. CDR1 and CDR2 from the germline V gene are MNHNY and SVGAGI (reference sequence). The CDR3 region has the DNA TGTGCCAGCAGTTACTCAGGGACAGGGGGCGCCTATGGGGAGCTAGCCAAAAACATTCAGTTCTTC. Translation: CASSYSGTGGAYGELAKNIQFF.

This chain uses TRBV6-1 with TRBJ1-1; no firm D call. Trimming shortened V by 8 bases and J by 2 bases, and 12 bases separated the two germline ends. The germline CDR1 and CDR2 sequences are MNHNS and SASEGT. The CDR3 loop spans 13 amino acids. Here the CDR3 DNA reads TGTGCCAGCTGCGATAGTCCAAACACTGAAGCTTTCTTT. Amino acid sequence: CASCDSPNTEAFF.